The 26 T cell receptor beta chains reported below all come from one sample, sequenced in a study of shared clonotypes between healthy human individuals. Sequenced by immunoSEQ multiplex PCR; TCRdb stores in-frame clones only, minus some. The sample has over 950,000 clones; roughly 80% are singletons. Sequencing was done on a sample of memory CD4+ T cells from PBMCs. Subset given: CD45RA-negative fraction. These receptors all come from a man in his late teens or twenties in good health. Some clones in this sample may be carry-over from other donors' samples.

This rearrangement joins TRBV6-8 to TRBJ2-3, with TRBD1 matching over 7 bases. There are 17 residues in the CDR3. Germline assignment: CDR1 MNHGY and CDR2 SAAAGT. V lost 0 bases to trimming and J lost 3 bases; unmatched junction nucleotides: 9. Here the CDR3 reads CASSYSLHRGSTDTQYF. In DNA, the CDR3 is TGTGCCAGCAGTTACTCGCTACACAGGGGATCTACAGATACGCAGTATTTT.

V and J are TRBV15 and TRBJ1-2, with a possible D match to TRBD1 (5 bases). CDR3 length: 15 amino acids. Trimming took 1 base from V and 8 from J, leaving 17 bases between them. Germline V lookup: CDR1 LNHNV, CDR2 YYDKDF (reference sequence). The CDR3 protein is CATSRAQESPGGYTF. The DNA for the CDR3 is TGTGCCACCAGCAGAGCACAGGAGTCCCCAGGAGGCTACACCTTC.

CDR3 sequence reads: CASSPPSGRWGEQFF. The CDR3 DNA sequence: TGTGCCAGCTCACCGCCTAGCGGGAGATGGGGTGAGCAGTTCTTC. V usage is TRBV18 and J usage is TRBJ2-1; TRBD2 matches 10 bases. Germline CDR1 KGHSH, CDR2 LQKENI. V lost 3 bases and J lost 9; bases outside the gene matches: 8. This CDR3 spans 15 amino acids.

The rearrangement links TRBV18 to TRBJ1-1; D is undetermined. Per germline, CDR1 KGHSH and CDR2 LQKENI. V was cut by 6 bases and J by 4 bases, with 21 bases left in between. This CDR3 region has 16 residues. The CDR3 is CASSPRPVREGTEAFF. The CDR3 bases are TGTGCCAGCTCCCCCCGCCCCGTAAGAGAAGGCACTGAAGCTTTCTTT.

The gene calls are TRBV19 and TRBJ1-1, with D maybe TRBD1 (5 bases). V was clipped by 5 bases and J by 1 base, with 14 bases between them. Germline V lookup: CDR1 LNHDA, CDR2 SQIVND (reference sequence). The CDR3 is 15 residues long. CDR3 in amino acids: CASSPRDGWNTEAFF. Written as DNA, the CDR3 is TGTGCCAGTAGTCCCCGGGACGGGTGGAACACTGAAGCTTTCTTT.

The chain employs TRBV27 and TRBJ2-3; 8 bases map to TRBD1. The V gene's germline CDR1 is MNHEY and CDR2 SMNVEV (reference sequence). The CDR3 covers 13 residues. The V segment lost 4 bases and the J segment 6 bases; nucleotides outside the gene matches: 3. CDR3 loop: CASSSRTGDTQYF. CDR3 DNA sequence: TGTGCCAGCAGTTCCCGGACAGGGGATACGCAGTATTTT.

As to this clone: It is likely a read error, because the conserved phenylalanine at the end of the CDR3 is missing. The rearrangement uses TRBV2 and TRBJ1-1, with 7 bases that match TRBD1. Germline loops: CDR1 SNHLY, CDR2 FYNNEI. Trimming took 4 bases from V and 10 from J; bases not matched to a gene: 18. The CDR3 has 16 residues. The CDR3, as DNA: TGTGCCAGCAGTGGCCAGGGGGTGAAAAGGGGACCGGGAGCTTTCCTT. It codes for CASSGQGVKRGPGAFL.

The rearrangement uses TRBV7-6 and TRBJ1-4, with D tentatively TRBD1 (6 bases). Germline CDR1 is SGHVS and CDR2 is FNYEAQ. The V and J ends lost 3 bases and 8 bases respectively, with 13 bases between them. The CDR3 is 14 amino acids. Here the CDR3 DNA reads TGTGCCAGCAGCTTCAGGGGCATGAGCGAAAAACTGTTTTTT. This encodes CASSFRGMSEKLFF.

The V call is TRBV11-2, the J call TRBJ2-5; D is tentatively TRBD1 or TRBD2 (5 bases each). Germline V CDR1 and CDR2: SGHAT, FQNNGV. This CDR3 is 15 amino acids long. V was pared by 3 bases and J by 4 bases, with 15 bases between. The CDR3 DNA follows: TGTGCCAGCAGCTTTCGGGACCCTCTGAGAGAGACCCAGTACTTC. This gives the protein CASSFRDPLRETQYF.

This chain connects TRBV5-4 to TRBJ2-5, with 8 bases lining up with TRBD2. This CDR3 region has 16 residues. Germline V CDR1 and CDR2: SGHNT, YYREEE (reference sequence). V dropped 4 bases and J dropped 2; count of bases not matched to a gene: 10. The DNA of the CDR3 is TGTGCCAGCAGCCGGGGACTAGAAATAGAACAAGAGACCCAGTACTTC. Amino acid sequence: CASSRGLEIEQETQYF.

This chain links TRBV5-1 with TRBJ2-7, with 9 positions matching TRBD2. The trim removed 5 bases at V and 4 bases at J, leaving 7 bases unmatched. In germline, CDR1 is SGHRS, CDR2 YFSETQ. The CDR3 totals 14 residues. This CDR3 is CASSNSGSLYEQYF. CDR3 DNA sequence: TGCGCCAGCAGTAATAGCGGGAGTCTTTACGAGCAGTACTTC.

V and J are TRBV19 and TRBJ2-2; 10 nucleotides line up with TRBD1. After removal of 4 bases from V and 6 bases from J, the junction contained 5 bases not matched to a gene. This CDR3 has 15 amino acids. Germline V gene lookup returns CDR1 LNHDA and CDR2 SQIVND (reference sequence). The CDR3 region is CASSKGQGFPGELFF. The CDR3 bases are TGTGCCAGTAGTAAGGGACAGGGGTTCCCCGGGGAGCTGTTTTTT.

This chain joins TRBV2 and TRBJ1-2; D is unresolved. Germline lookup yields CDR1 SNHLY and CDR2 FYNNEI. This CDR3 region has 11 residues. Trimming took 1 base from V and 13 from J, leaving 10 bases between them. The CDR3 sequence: CASSEGAVGTF. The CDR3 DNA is TGTGCCAGCAGTGAAGGGGCAGTTGGCACCTTC.

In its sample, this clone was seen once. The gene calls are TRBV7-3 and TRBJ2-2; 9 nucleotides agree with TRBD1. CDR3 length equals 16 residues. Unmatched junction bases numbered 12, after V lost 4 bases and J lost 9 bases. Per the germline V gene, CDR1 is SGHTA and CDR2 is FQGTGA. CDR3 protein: CASSSGQGSGYRELFF. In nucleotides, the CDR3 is TGTGCCAGCAGCTCGGGACAGGGTAGTGGATACCGGGAGCTGTTTTTT.

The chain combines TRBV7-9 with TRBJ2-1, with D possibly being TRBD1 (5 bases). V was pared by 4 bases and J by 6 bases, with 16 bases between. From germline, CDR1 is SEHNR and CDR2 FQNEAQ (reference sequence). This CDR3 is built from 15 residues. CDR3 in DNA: TGTGCCAGCAGCTATGGTGGGCAGGGCTCCAATGAGCAGTTCTTC. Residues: CASSYGGQGSNEQFF. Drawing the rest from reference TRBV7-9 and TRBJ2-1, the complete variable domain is DTGVSQNPRHKITKRGQNVTFRCDPISEHNRLYWYRQTLGQGPEFLTYFQNEAQLEKSRLLSDRFSAERPKGSFSTLEIQRTEQGDSAMYLCASSYGGQGSNEQFFGPGTRLTVL.

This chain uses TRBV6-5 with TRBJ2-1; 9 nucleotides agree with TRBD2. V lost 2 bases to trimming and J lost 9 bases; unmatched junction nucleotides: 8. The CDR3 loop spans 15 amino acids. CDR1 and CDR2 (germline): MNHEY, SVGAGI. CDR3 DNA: TGTGCCAGCAGTTACGGTAGCGGGAGAACCAGTGAGCAGTTCTTC. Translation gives CASSYGSGRTSEQFF.

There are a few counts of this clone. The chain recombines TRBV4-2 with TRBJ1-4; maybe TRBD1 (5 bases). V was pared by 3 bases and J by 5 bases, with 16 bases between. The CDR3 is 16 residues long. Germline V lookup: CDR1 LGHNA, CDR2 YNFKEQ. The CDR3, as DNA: TGTGCCAGCAGCCACGATCCCGGGACTTCAAATGAAAAACTGTTTTTT. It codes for CASSHDPGTSNEKLFF.

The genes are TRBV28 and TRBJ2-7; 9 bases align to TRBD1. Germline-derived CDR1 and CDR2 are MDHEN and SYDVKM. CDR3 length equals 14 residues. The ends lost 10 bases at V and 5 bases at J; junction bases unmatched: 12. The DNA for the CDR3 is TGTGCCATAGTATCGCGGGACAGGGTGAACGAGCAGTACTTC. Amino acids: CAIVSRDRVNEQYF.

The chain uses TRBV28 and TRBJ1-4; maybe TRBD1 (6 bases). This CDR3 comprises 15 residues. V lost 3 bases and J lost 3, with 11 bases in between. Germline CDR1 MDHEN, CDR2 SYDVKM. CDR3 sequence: CASSFQGGPNEKLFF. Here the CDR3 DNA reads TGTGCCAGCAGTTTTCAAGGGGGACCTAATGAAAAACTGTTTTTT.

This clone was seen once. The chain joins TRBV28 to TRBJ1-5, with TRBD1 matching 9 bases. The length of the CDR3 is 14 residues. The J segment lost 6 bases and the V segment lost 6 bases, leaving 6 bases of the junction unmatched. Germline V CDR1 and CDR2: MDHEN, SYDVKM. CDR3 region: CASRSTGGGQPQHF. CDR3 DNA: TGTGCCAGCAGATCCACAGGGGGCGGTCAGCCCCAGCATTTT.

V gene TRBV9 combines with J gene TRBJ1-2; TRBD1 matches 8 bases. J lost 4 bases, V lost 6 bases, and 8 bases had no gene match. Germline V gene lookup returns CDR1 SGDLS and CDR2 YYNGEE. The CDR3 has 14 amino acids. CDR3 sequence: CASTYSGGSYGYTF. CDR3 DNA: TGTGCCAGCACCTATTCAGGGGGCAGCTATGGCTACACCTTC.

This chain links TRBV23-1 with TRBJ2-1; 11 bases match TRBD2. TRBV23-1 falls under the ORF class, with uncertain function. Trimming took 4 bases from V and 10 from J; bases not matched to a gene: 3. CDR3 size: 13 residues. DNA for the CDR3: TGCGCCAGCAGTCTGTGGACTAGCGGGGAGCAGTTCTTC. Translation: CASSLWTSGEQFF.

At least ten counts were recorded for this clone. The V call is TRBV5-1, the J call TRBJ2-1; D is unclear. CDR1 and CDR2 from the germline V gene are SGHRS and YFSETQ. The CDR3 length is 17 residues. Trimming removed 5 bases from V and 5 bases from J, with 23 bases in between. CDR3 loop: CASSLLLGSLGDNEQFF. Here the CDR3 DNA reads TGCGCCAGCAGTTTACTATTGGGCAGCCTTGGGGACAATGAGCAGTTCTTC.

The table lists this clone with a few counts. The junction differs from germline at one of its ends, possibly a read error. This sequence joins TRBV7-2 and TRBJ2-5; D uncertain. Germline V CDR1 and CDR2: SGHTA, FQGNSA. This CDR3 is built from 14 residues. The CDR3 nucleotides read TGTGCCAGCAGCTTAGCAGGGAATCAAGGGACCCAGTACTTC. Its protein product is CASSLAGNQGTQYF.

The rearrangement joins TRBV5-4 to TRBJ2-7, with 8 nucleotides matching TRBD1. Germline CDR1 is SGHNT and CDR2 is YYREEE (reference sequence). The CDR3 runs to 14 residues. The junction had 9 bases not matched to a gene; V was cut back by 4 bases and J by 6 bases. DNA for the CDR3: TGTGCCAGCAGCGTCGACAGGGGAGGTGGCGAGCAGTACTTC. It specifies CASSVDRGGGEQYF. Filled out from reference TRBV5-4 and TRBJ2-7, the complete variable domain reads ETGVTQSPTHLIKTRGQQVTLRCSSQSGHNTVSWYQQALGQGPQFIFQYYREEENGRGNFPPRFSGLQFPNYSSELNVNALELDDSALYLCASSVDRGGGEQYFGPGTRLTVT.

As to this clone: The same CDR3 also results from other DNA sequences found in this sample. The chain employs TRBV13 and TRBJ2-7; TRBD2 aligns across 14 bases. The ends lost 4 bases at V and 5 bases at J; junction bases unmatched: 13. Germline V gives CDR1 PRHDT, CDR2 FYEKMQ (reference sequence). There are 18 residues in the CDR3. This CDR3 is CASSSTGRLAGGGHEQYF. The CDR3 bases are TGTGCCAGCAGCTCGACCGGAAGACTAGCGGGAGGGGGCCACGAGCAGTACTTC.